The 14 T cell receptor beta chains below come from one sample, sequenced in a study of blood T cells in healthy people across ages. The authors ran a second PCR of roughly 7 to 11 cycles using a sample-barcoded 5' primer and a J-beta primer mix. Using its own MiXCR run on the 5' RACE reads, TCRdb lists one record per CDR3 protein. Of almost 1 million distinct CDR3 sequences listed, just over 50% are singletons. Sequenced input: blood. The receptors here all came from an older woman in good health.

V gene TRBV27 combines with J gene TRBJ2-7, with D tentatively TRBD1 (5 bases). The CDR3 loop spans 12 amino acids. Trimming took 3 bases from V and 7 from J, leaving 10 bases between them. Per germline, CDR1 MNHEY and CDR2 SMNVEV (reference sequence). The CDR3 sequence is CASSFWGNEQYF. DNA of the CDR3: TGTGCCAGCAGTTTTTGGGGCAATGAGCAGTACTTC.

As DNA, the CDR3 is TGTGCCAGCCCCCCCCACACAGGGTACAATTCACCCCTCCACTTT. It codes for CASPPHTGYNSPLHF. The chain employs TRBV12-3 or TRBV12-4 and TRBJ1-6; TRBD1 is a possible D gene (6 bases). The CDR3 loop spans 15 amino acids. Trimming took off 8 bases at V and 7 bases at J, with 18 bases between the two ends.

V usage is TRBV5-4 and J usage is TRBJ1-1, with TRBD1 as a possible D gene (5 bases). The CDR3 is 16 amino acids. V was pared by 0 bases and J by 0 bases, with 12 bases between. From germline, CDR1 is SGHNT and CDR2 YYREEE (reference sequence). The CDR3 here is CASSLGLTAMNTEAFF. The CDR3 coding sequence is TGTGCCAGCAGCTTGGGCCTGACAGCCATGAACACTGAAGCTTTCTTT.

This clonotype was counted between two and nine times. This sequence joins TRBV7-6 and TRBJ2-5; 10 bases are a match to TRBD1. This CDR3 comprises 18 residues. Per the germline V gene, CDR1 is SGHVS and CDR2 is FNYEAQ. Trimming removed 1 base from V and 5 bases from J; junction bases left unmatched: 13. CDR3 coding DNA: TGTGCCAGCAGCTTAGTGAGGGGGACAGGGGTCGCTTCTGAGACCCAGTACTTC. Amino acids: CASSLVRGTGVASETQYF.

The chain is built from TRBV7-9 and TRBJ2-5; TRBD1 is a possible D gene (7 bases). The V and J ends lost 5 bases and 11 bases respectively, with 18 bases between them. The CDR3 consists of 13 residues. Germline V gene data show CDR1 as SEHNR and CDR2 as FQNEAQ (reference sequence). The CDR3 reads CASSPGGGREQYF. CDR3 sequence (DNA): TGTGCCAGCAGCCCTGGAGGGGGCAGGGAGCAGTACTTC.

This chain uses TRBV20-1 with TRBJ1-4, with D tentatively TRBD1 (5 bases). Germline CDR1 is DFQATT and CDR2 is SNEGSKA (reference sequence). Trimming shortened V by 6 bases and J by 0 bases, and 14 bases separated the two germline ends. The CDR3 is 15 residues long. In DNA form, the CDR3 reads TGCAGTGCCAGGGACCCGTCCACAACTAATGAAAAACTGTTTTTT. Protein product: CSARDPSTTNEKLFF.

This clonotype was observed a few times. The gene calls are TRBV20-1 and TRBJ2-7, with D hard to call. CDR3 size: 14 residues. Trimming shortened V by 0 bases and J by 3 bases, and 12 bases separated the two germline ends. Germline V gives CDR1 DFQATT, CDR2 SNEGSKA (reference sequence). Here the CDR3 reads CSARDPPIYYEQYF. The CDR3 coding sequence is TGCAGTGCTAGAGATCCGCCGATATACTACGAGCAGTACTTC.

The CDR3 sequence: CASSSGRQDNEQYF. The CDR3, as DNA: TGCGCCAGCAGCTCGGGACGGCAGGACAATGAGCAGTACTTC. This chain connects TRBV5-1 to TRBJ2-1; D might be TRBD1 or TRBD2, each matching 5 bases. Near its end, the DNA agrees better with TRBJ2-7, so the J call may be wrong. The CDR3 consists of 14 residues. Germline CDR1 is SGHRS and CDR2 is YFSETQ.

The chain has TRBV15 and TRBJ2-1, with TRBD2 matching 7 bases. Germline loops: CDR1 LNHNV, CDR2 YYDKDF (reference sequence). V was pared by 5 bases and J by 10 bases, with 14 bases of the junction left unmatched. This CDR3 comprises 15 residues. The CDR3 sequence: CATSVIPRDYYEQFF. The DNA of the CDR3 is TGTGCCACCAGCGTGATCCCTCGGGACTACTACGAGCAGTTCTTC.

The CDR3 DNA is TGTGCCAGCAGCTTAGTGGAACAGGGGTTATCCGAGCAGTACTTC. Protein sequence: CASSLVEQGLSEQYF. This chain links TRBV7-6 with TRBJ2-7, with 7 bases identical to TRBD1. Germline CDR1 SGHVS, CDR2 FNYEAQ. The V and J ends lost 1 base and 6 bases, in that order; junction bases with no gene match: 9. This CDR3 is built from 15 residues.

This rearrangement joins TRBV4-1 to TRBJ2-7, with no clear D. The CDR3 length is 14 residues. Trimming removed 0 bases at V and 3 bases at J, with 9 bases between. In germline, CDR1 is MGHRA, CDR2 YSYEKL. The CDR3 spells CASSQDRQVYEQYF. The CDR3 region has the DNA TGCGCCAGCAGCCAAGATCGGCAAGTCTACGAGCAGTACTTC.

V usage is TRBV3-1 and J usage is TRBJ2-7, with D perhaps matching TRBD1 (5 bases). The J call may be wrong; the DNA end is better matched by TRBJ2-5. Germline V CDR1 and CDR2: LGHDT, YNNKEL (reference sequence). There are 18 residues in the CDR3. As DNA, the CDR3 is TGTGCCAGCAGCCAAGAGAAGGTGGGCAGGGTCAATTTCAAGACCCAGTACTTC. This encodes CASSQEKVGRVNFKTQYF.

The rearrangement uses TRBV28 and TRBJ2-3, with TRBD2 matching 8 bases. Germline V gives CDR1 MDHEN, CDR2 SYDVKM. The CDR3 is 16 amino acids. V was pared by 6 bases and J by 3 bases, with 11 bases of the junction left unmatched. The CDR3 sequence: CASRERVAGSTDTQYF. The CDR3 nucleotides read TGTGCCAGCAGGGAAAGAGTAGCGGGAAGTACAGATACGCAGTATTTT.

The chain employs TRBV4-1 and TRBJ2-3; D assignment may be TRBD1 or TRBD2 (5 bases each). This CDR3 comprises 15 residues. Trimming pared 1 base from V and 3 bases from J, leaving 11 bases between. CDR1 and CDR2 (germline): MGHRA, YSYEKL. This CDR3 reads CASSQGGWGTDTQYF. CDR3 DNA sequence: TGCGCCAGCAGCCAAGGGGGGTGGGGGACAGATACGCAGTATTTT.